The 28 T cell receptor beta chains listed next were all sequenced from one sample in a study of response to subunit inactivated influenza vaccine. MiXCR was run by TCRdb on the RT-PCR reads, yielding one entry per CDR3 protein. The sample has roughly 700,000 distinct CDR3 sequences, over 11% seen once; the top ten hold less than 7%. The starting material was PBMCs from blood, obtained around 14 days before vaccination. Receptors were obtained from a middle-aged man who received an inactivated influenza vaccine.

This clonotype showed up just a few times. This chain connects TRBV20-1 to TRBJ1-1; 7 bases are a match to TRBD1. Germline CDR1 reads DFQATT; CDR2 reads SNEGSKA (reference sequence). The CDR3 spans 15 residues. Trimming at V came to 1 base and at J to 3 bases, leaving 8 bases not matched to a gene. The CDR3 reads CSARGHRGGDTEAFF. CDR3 DNA: TGCAGTGCTAGAGGACACAGGGGAGGTGACACTGAAGCTTTCTTT.

The table lists this clonotype with many counts. This chain joins TRBV9 and TRBJ2-1; TRBD1 matches 9 bases. Germline V CDR1 and CDR2: SGDLS, YYNGEE. The CDR3 spans 14 residues. The V gene end was trimmed by 0 bases and the J gene end by 7 bases; junction bases not matched to a gene: 2. The DNA of the CDR3 is TGTGCCAGCAGCGTAGGGGACAGGGAGAATGAGCAGTTCTTC. As protein: CASSVGDRENEQFF.

There are a few counts of this clonotype. V and J are TRBV20-1 and TRBJ2-4; 7 bases fit TRBD2. The CDR3 spans 16 residues. V shed 1 base, J shed 2 bases, and the junction held 8 bases outside the gene matches. Germline V gene sequence: CDR1 DFQATT, CDR2 SNEGSKA (reference sequence). CDR3 amino acids: CSARVAGVGTKNIQYF. The CDR3 DNA is TGCAGTGCTAGAGTGGCGGGGGTCGGGACCAAAAACATTCAGTACTTC.

This clonotype has a handful of counts. V and J are TRBV15 and TRBJ2-1, with D possibly TRBD2 on 5 matching bases. The V end lost 1 base, the J end lost 4 bases, and 14 bases lay between the germline ends. The CDR3 has 16 residues. Germline V gene lookup returns CDR1 LNHNV and CDR2 YYDKDF (reference sequence). In nucleotides, the CDR3 is TGTGCCACCAGCAGAGGACGGGATCCCTCATACAATGAGCAGTTCTTC. As protein: CATSRGRDPSYNEQFF.

This clonotype was seen a few times. V is TRBV29-1 and J is TRBJ2-3; D remains unclear. The CDR3 spans 13 residues. Germline loops: CDR1 SQVTM, CDR2 ANQGSEA. Written as DNA, the CDR3 is TGCAGTGTTTCATCCGGGCTCACAGATACGCAGTATTTT. This encodes CSVSSGLTDTQYF.

The sample holds a few counts of this clonotype. The chain recombines TRBV7-2 with TRBJ1-2; D is unresolved. Germline CDR1 SGHTA, CDR2 FQGNSA. The CDR3 extends over 12 amino acids. Trimming removed 1 base at V and 7 bases at J, with 7 bases between. CDR3 loop: CASSLGTRGYTF. In nucleotides, the CDR3 is TGTGCCAGCAGCTTAGGGACCCGTGGCTACACCTTC. Supplemented by reference TRBV7-2 and TRBJ1-2, the full variable domain reads GAGVSQSPSNKVTEKGKDVELRCDPISGHTALYWYRQSLGQGLEFLIYFQGNSAPDKSGLPSDRFSAERTGGSVSTLTIQRTQQEDSAVYLCASSLGTRGYTFGSGTRLTVV.

This clonotype was picked up a small number of times. The gene calls are TRBV5-1 and TRBJ1-6; 7 positions agree with TRBD1. In germline, CDR1 is SGHRS, CDR2 YFSETQ. Trimming took 4 bases from V and 8 from J; bases not matched to a gene: 9. The CDR3 consists of 15 residues. The DNA for the CDR3 is TGCGCCAGCAGCCCGGACCGGACAGGAGATTCACCCCTCCACTTT. It codes for CASSPDRTGDSPLHF.

This clonotype was observed a handful of times. The V call is TRBV5-1, the J call TRBJ2-3; weak D call: TRBD2 (7 bases). The CDR3 sequence is 15 residues long. V was pared by 4 bases and J by 0 bases, with 12 bases between. Germline lookup yields CDR1 SGHRS and CDR2 YFSETQ. CDR3 coding DNA: TGCGCCAGCAGCACGGCGGGGGCGAGCACAGATACGCAGTATTTT. Protein sequence: CASSTAGASTDTQYF.

The CDR3 DNA follows: TGTGCCAGCAGTTCCGTCCAATACGAGCAGTACTTC. This encodes CASSSVQYEQYF. The rearrangement joins TRBV12-3 or TRBV12-4 to TRBJ2-7, with D uncertain. V was trimmed by 4 bases and J by 4 bases, leaving 8 bases between them. The CDR3 consists of 12 residues.

The genes are TRBV18 and TRBJ2-5, with 8 positions matching TRBD2. J was trimmed by 4 bases and V by 3 bases; bases with no gene match: 10. Germline loops: CDR1 KGHSH, CDR2 LQKENI. The CDR3 contains 16 residues. The CDR3 is CASSPFSGTEGETQYF. The CDR3 nucleotides are TGTGCCAGCTCACCCTTTAGCGGGACCGAGGGAGAGACCCAGTACTTC.

This clonotype has only a few counts. The V and J genes are TRBV3-1 and TRBJ2-5, with D uncertain. This CDR3 contains 15 residues. Trimming took off 4 bases at V and 7 bases at J, with 19 bases between the two ends. The germline V gene encodes CDR1 LGHDT and CDR2 YNNKEL (reference sequence). CDR3 in DNA: TGTGCCAGCAGCCTTGATGACAACCTGTTTAGGACCCAGTACTTC. Protein: CASSLDDNLFRTQYF.

J is TRBJ2-7 and V is TRBV4-3; D not resolved. The V end was cut by 0 bases, the J end by 0 bases, with 6 bases between. Per germline, CDR1 LGHNA and CDR2 YSLEER. The CDR3 length is 14 residues. This chain's CDR3 is CASSQDVGSYEQYF. CDR3 coding DNA: TGCGCCAGCAGCCAAGATGTCGGCTCCTACGAGCAGTACTTC.

There are a few counts of this clonotype. CDR3 nucleotides: TGCGCCAGCAGCCGATACCGGGACAGGGGAACTGAAGCTTTCTTT. Translation gives CASSRYRDRGTEAFF. The V gene is TRBV5-1, the J gene TRBJ1-1; 10 bases fit TRBD1. Trimming cost V 4 bases and J 5 bases; bases outside gene matches: 8. Germline-derived CDR1 and CDR2 are SGHRS and YFSETQ. The CDR3 sequence is 15 residues long.

The chain carries TRBV4-3 and TRBJ2-2; 7 bases are a match to TRBD1. Germline CDR1 and CDR2: LGHNA and YSLEER. Trimming cost V 0 bases and J 10 bases; bases outside gene matches: 20. This CDR3 is built from 19 residues. The CDR3 protein is CASSQDPIGQVYRAQELFF. In nucleotides, the CDR3 is TGCGCCAGCAGCCAAGACCCTATTGGACAGGTCTATCGAGCCCAGGAGCTGTTTTTT.

The gene calls are TRBV12-3 or TRBV12-4 and TRBJ1-4, with D uncertain. This CDR3 spans 12 amino acids. Trimming removed 3 bases at V and 7 bases at J, with 6 bases between. CDR3 DNA sequence: TGTGCCAGCAGTTTTTATGGTGAAAAACTGTTTTTT. Translation: CASSFYGEKLFF.

J is TRBJ2-7 and V is TRBV5-1; 11 positions agree with TRBD2. After removal of 1 base from V and 2 bases from J, the junction contained 11 bases not matched to a gene. Per germline, CDR1 SGHRS and CDR2 YFSETQ. The CDR3 covers 18 residues. The CDR3 loop is CASSLMLAGGKGTYEQYF. CDR3 nucleotides: TGCGCCAGCAGCTTGATGCTAGCGGGAGGTAAAGGGACCTACGAGCAGTACTTC.

This clonotype was found a few times. CDR3 DNA sequence: TGCAGTGCTGAACCCTCAAGAGGAAGGACCGGGGAGCTGTTTTTT. Amino acids: CSAEPSRGRTGELFF. The chain has TRBV20-1 and TRBJ2-2; D remains ambiguous. Trimming removed 5 bases from V and 5 bases from J, with 18 bases in between. CDR3 length equals 15 residues. Germline loops: CDR1 DFQATT, CDR2 SNEGSKA (reference sequence).

In its sample, this clonotype was seen a few times. The chain carries TRBV20-1 and TRBJ2-5; 12 bases are a match to TRBD2. Germline V gives CDR1 DFQATT, CDR2 SNEGSKA (reference sequence). The CDR3 runs to 15 residues. The junction had 5 bases not matched to a gene; V was cut back by 5 bases and J by 1 base. The DNA for the CDR3 is TGCAGTGCTTCCCCTAGCGGGGGGGCCCAAGAGACCCAGTACTTC. Translation: CSASPSGGAQETQYF.

This clonotype was seen a handful of times. The CDR3 coding sequence is TGTGCCAGCGACAGGGGGGCTAACAATGAGCAGTTCTTC. This sequence encodes CASDRGANNEQFF. V usage is TRBV12-3 or TRBV12-4 and J usage is TRBJ2-1; 9 bases align to TRBD1. CDR3 length: 13 amino acids. V lost 8 bases to trimming and J lost 5 bases; unmatched junction nucleotides: 4.

This chain links TRBV4-2 with TRBJ2-1, with TRBD2 matching 9 bases. V lost 1 base and J lost 11; bases outside the gene matches: 3. Per germline, CDR1 LGHNA and CDR2 YNFKEQ. The CDR3 length is 13 residues. CDR3 amino acids: CASSQGLAEKQFF. The CDR3 DNA reads as TGTGCCAGCAGCCAAGGACTAGCGGAAAAGCAGTTCTTC.

This clonotype was seen repeatedly, ten times or more. The rearrangement links TRBV19 to TRBJ2-7; D not resolved. CDR3 length: 13 residues. The V gene lost 2 bases and the J gene lost 2 bases, with 7 bases spanning the gap. Germline values: CDR1 LNHDA, CDR2 SQIVND (reference sequence). CDR3 sequence reads: CASSIRDTYEQYF. In nucleotides, the CDR3 is TGTGCCAGTAGTATAAGGGATACCTACGAGCAGTACTTC.

The rearrangement uses TRBV12-3 or TRBV12-4 and TRBJ2-5; D gene ambiguous. The CDR3 runs 12 residues. Trimming stripped 3 bases from V and 4 bases from J, with 6 bases between. The CDR3, as DNA: TGTGCCAGCAGTTTTTTTGGAGAGACCCAGTACTTC. It encodes CASSFFGETQYF.

The V gene is TRBV5-1, the J gene TRBJ2-2; no firm D call. Trimming left V 0 bases short and J 2 bases short, with 8 bases between. Germline V gene data show CDR1 as SGHRS and CDR2 as YFSETQ. The CDR3 extends over 15 amino acids. This chain's CDR3 is CASSLVQKNTGELFF. Written as DNA, the CDR3 is TGCGCCAGCAGCTTGGTACAAAAAAACACCGGGGAGCTGTTTTTT.

This clonotype has more than one count but fewer than ten. The chain has TRBV27 and TRBJ2-2; 13 bases are shared with TRBD2. There are 16 residues in the CDR3. The J segment lost 8 bases and the V segment lost 8 bases, leaving 11 bases of the junction unmatched. Germline CDR1 is MNHEY and CDR2 is SMNVEV (reference sequence). The CDR3, as DNA: TGTGCCAGCTCCGCCGGGACTAGCGGGGCGGTGGGGGAGCTGTTTTTT. Translating gives CASSAGTSGAVGELFF.

CDR3 sequence reads: CASSVQDRANTEAFF. DNA of the CDR3: TGTGCCAGCAGTGTTCAGGACAGGGCGAACACTGAAGCTTTCTTT. The V call is TRBV6-1, the J call TRBJ1-1; 8 bases are a match to TRBD1. Per the germline V gene, CDR1 is MNHNS and CDR2 is SASEGT. The trim removed 4 bases at V and 1 base at J, leaving 5 bases unmatched. The CDR3 has 15 residues.

This clonotype showed up many times. The V call is TRBV6-6, the J call TRBJ1-5, with D unclear. V was cut by 7 bases and J by 1 base, with 8 bases left in between. CDR1 and CDR2 from the germline V gene are MNHNY and SVGAGI (reference sequence). This CDR3 has 13 residues. The CDR3 DNA reads TGTGCCAGCATGGAGAACAGCAATCAGCCCCAGCATTTT. Its protein product is CASMENSNQPQHF.

The chain joins TRBV6-2 or TRBV6-3 to TRBJ2-3; D may be TRBD2 (5 bases). The V end was cut by 5 bases, the J end by 3 bases, with 15 bases between. Germline V gives CDR1 MNHEY, CDR2 SVGEGT. The CDR3 contains 15 residues. CDR3 bases: TGTGCCAGCAGTCTTCAATCTCCGGGGACAGATACGCAGTATTTT. Protein product: CASSLQSPGTDTQYF.

This clonotype came up many times. For the CDR3, the DNA is TGTGCCAGCACTTCGGGACTAGCGGGATCGGCAGATACGCAGTATTTT. It specifies CASTSGLAGSADTQYF. The rearrangement links TRBV12-3 or TRBV12-4 to TRBJ2-3, with TRBD2 identical over 13 bases. The CDR3 sequence is 16 residues long. V gave up 7 bases and J gave up 4 bases; unmatched junction bases: 8.